This TCR beta chain was captured by sequencing in a study of blood T cell repertoires in COVID-19. The wider study: The study drew acute and convalescent COVID-19 samples from the United States, Italy and Spain. Nucleic acid was either cDNA or gDNA, and it came from T cells, B-cell-depleted T cells, or PBMCs.

Original methodology: The assay estimated nucleated cells by amplifying reference gene primers. Method: immunoSEQ multiplex PCR; TCRdb's copy keeps in-frame clones and lacks some. The V and J calls and clone size are taken from that table; D and trimming were inferred from the DNA. The table lists under 300,000 clones, around nine tenths of them singletons. The germline gives CDR1 SNHLY, CDR2 FYNNEI. CDR3 length equals 15 residues. Deletions cut 2 bases from V and 10 bases from J, with 15 bases between. The receptor's source is a woman aged 40 to 50 who had recovered from COVID-19. V is TRBV2 and J is TRBJ1-6; tentative D call: TRBD1 (5 bases). Sequenced material: peripheral blood. CDR3 protein: CASSERAGITSPLHF. CDR3 sequence (DNA): TGTGCCAGCAGTGAAAGGGCAGGGATAACCTCACCCCTCCACTTT. Based on the CDR3 plus reference TRBV2 and TRBJ1-6, the full variable domain is EPEVTQTPSHQVTQMGQEVILRCVPISNHLYFYWYRQILGQKVEFLVSFYNNEISEKSEIFDDQFSVERPDGSNFTLKIRSTKLEDSAMYFCASSERAGITSPLHFGNGTRLTVT.